A single sample is the source of the 9 T cell receptor beta chains below, sequenced in a study of T cells after yellow fever vaccination. TCRdb ran MiXCR on the 5' RACE reads and lists one entry per CDR3 protein. The table has 240,000 or so distinct CDR3 sequences, around 7% seen once. Sequences were derived from CD4+ T cells sorted from PBMCs, sampled 15 days after the yellow fever booster vaccination. All receptors come from a man aged 30-40 years who received the YFV17D yellow fever vaccine.

This clonotype was found a few times. This sequence joins TRBV7-2 and TRBJ2-1; D remains unclear. V gave up 5 bases and J gave up 6 bases, with 17 bases separating them. Germline V gene sequence: CDR1 SGHTA, CDR2 FQGNSA. The CDR3 has 15 residues. CDR3 nucleotides: TGTGCCAGCAGCAAAAAAGAGTGGTGGAGCAATGAGCAGTTCTTC. It codes for CASSKKEWWSNEQFF.

This clonotype was seen ten or more times. This rearrangement joins TRBV12-3 or TRBV12-4 to TRBJ2-7; D not certain. The V and J ends lost 3 bases and 2 bases respectively, with 2 bases between them. The CDR3 covers 11 residues. As DNA, the CDR3 is TGTGCCAGCAGTTTCGCCTACGAGCAGTACTTC. Translation: CASSFAYEQYF.

This clonotype was counted only a few times. V usage is TRBV29-1 and J usage is TRBJ1-6; D gene uncertain. The CDR3 extends over 13 amino acids. The germline gives CDR1 SQVTM, CDR2 ANQGSEA. CDR3 residues: CAFLTGYNSPLHF. The CDR3 coding sequence is TGCGCCTTCCTGACCGGTTATAATTCACCCCTCCACTTT.

V is TRBV19 and J is TRBJ1-1; D unresolved. Trimming cost V 2 bases and J 1 base, with 5 bases left between them. The CDR3 runs to 13 residues. Germline V gene sequence: CDR1 LNHDA, CDR2 SQIVND (reference sequence). CDR3 protein: CASSIRANTEAFF. DNA of the CDR3: TGTGCCAGTAGTATACGGGCGAACACTGAAGCTTTCTTT.

This clonotype was recorded a few times. This sequence joins TRBV20-1 and TRBJ2-3; 7 bases map to TRBD2. CDR1 and CDR2 from the germline V gene are DFQATT and SNEGSKA (reference sequence). CDR3 length: 13 amino acids. The junction had 0 bases not matched to a gene; V was cut back by 3 bases and J by 0 bases. CDR3 region: CSASGGSTDTQYF. CDR3 nucleotide sequence: TGCAGTGCTAGCGGGGGGAGCACAGATACGCAGTATTTT.

This clonotype was counted ten times or more. The chain employs TRBV2 and TRBJ2-7, with D tentatively TRBD2 (5 bases). The CDR3 spans 14 residues. Germline V gene lookup returns CDR1 SNHLY and CDR2 FYNNEI. Trimming stripped 6 bases from V and 6 bases from J, with 18 bases between. The chain's CDR3 is CASRLLESVREQYF. CDR3 nucleotides: TGTGCCAGCAGGCTACTAGAGTCCGTTCGCGAGCAGTACTTC.

The rearrangement uses TRBV20-1 and TRBJ2-5; D call uncertain. The germline CDR1 and CDR2 sequences are DFQATT and SNEGSKA (reference sequence). The germline V and J ends were trimmed by 6 bases and 1 base, with 12 bases remaining between them. The CDR3 sequence is 13 residues long. The DNA of the CDR3 is TGCAGTGCCCTCGGTGATGGCCAAGAGACCCAGTACTTC. This translates into CSALGDGQETQYF.

The chain links TRBV7-2 to TRBJ1-6; D remains ambiguous. Per germline, CDR1 SGHTA and CDR2 FQGNSA. V shed 1 base and J shed 10 bases, with 17 bases lying between them. The CDR3 is made up of 16 amino acids. CDR3 DNA sequence: TGTGCCAGCAGCTTAGAGTCCCTCCCATTAGGATCACCCCTCCACTTT. It codes for CASSLESLPLGSPLHF.

There are a few counts of this clonotype. This chain uses TRBV5-1 with TRBJ2-7; 7 positions agree with TRBD2. V trimming: 0 bases; J trimming: 3 bases; junction bases outside the gene matches: 6. Germline V lookup: CDR1 SGHRS, CDR2 YFSETQ. This CDR3 contains 15 residues. CDR3 DNA sequence: TGCGCCAGCAGCTTGGTTCGGGAGGCCCACTACGAGCAGTACTTC. The encoded protein is CASSLVREAHYEQYF.